This T cell receptor (beta chain) is drawn from a study of control samples from healthy donors and cancer patients. The CDR3 is 15 amino acids. Germline CDR1 is MNHEY and CDR2 is SVGAGI. Between the trimmed V and J ends, which lost 5 bases and 10 bases, there was a span of 18 bases. The assay was immunoSEQ multiplex PCR, and TCRdb's table has in-frame clones only and misses some. The repertoire has some 130,000 clones, around 93% of them found once; the top ten carry about 2.2%. This TCR was sampled from a woman between 45 and 65 years old in good health. Sequencing was performed on blood. This chain links TRBV6-5 with TRBJ1-6, with D perhaps TRBD1 (6 bases). The CDR3 is CASSTQQGGRSPLHF. For the CDR3, the DNA is TGTGCCAGCAGTACTCAACAGGGAGGGAGGTCACCCCTCCACTTT.